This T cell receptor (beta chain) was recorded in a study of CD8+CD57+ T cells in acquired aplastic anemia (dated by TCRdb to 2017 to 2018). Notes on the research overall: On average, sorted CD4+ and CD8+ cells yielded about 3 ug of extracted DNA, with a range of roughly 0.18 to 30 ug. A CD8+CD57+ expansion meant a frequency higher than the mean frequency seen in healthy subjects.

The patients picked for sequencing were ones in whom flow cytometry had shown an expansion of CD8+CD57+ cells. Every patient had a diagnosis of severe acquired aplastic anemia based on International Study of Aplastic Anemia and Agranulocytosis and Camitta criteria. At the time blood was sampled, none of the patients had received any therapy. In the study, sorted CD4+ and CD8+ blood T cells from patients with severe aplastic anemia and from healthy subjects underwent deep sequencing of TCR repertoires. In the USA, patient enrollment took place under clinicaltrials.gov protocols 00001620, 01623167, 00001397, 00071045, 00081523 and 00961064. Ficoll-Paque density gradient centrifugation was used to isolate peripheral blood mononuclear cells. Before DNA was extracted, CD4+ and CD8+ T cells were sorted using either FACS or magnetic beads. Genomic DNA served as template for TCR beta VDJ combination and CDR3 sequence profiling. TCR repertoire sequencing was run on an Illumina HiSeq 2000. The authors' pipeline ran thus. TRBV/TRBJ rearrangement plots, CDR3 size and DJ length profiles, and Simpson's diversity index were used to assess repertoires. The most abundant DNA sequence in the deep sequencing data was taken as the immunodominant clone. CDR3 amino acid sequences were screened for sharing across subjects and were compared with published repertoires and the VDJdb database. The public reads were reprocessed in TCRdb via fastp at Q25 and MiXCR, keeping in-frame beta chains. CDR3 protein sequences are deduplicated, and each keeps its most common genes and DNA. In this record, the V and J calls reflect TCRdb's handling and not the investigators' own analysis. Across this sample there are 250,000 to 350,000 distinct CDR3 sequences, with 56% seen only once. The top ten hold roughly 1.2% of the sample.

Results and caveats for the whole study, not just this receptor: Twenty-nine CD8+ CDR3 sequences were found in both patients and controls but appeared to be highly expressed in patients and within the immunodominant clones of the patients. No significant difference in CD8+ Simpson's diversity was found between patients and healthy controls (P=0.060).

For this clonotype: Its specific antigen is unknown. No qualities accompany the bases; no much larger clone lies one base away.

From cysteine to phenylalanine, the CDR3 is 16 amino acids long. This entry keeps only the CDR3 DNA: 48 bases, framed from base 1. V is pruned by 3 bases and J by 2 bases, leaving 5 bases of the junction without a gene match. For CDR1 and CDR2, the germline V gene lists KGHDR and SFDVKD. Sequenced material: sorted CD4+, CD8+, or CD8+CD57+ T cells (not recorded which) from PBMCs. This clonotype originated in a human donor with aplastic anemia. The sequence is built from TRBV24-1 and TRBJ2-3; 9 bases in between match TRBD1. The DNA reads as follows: TGTGCCACCAGTGATCCGGGACAGGGACACACAGATACGCAGTATTTT. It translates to CATSDPGQGHTDTQYF.